The 30 T cell receptor beta chains below come from one sample, sequenced in a study of blood T cell repertoires in COVID-19. Sequencing used immunoSEQ multiplex PCR; TCRdb keeps in-frame clones, though not all of them. This sample has over 75,000 clones, with 90% to 95% found just once. The source material was peripheral blood. These receptors all come from a man aged 55 to 69 with acute or convalescent COVID-19.

The rearrangement links TRBV9 to TRBJ2-3; a possible D gene is TRBD2 (5 bases). The CDR3 extends over 12 amino acids. Germline-derived CDR1 and CDR2 are SGDLS and YYNGEE. Between the trimmed V and J ends, which lost 4 bases and 3 bases, there was a span of 6 bases. CDR3 sequence (DNA): TGTGCCAGCAGCCGACTAACAGATACGCAGTATTTT. This sequence encodes CASSRLTDTQYF.

The chain couples TRBV25-1 to TRBJ2-1; D is possibly TRBD2 (5 bases). Germline CDR1 is MGHDK and CDR2 is SYGVNS. Trimming left V 6 bases short and J 0 bases short, with 15 bases between. This CDR3 region has 16 residues. CDR3 coding DNA: TGTGCCAGCAGCTCCCACTGGGAGAGCTCCTACAATGAGCAGTTCTTC. It encodes CASSSHWESSYNEQFF. Combining the CDR3 with reference TRBV25-1 and TRBJ2-1 gives the whole variable domain EADIYQTPRYLVIGTGKKITLECSQTMGHDKMYWYQQDPGMELHLIHYSYGVNSTEKGDLSSESTVSRIRTEHFPLTLESARPSHTSQYLCASSSHWESSYNEQFFGPGTRLTVL.

The chain links TRBV5-1 to TRBJ1-6, with a possible D match to TRBD1 (6 bases). Looked up from germline, CDR1 is SGHRS and CDR2 is YFSETQ. With 6 bases removed from V and 7 bases from J, the gap between germline ends came to 14 bases. The CDR3 has 14 residues. The CDR3: CASNPGQENSPLHF. The CDR3 coding sequence is TGCGCCAGCAATCCGGGACAAGAAAATTCACCCCTCCACTTT.

The J gene is TRBJ1-2, the V gene TRBV27; D gene ambiguous. V lost 4 bases, J lost 8 bases, and 17 bases lay in between. CDR1 MNHEY and CDR2 SMNVEV come from the germline V gene (reference sequence). This CDR3 is 14 amino acids long. DNA for the CDR3: TGTGCCAGCAGTTCCTGGGCCCTTAATGGGGGCTACACCTTC. Translation: CASSSWALNGGYTF.

The chain uses TRBV5-1 and TRBJ1-1, with D perhaps TRBD1 (5 bases). This CDR3 has 15 residues. CDR1 SGHRS and CDR2 YFSETQ come from the germline V gene. V was clipped by 0 bases and J by 1 base, with 10 bases between them. The CDR3 DNA follows: TGCGCCAGCAGCTTGGAAGGGGCGCCGAACACTGAAGCTTTCTTT. Its translation is CASSLEGAPNTEAFF.

The genes are TRBV7-2 and TRBJ1-1, with D maybe TRBD1 (6 bases). The germline V gene has CDR1 SGHTA and CDR2 FQGNSA. V lost 3 bases and J 1 base, leaving 12 bases between the germline ends. This CDR3 is 15 amino acids long. The CDR3 coding sequence is TGTGCCAGCAGCTTGACAGGTTATACGAACACTGAAGCTTTCTTT. Its protein is CASSLTGYTNTEAFF.

This sequence joins TRBV2 and TRBJ2-7, with 10 nucleotides matching TRBD1. J was trimmed by 3 bases and V by 5 bases; bases with no gene match: 10. Germline-derived CDR1 and CDR2 are SNHLY and FYNNEI. The CDR3 spans 16 residues. CDR3 nucleotide sequence: TGTGCCAGCAGTAGACCCCCGGGACAGGGGAACTACGAGCAGTACTTC. This gives the protein CASSRPPGQGNYEQYF.

The V call is TRBV28, the J call TRBJ2-7, with D perhaps TRBD1 (5 bases). Germline lookup yields CDR1 MDHEN and CDR2 SYDVKM. The CDR3 is made up of 15 amino acids. V was trimmed by 1 base and J by 2 bases, leaving 12 bases between them. The CDR3 reads CASSLFPQGTYEQYF. The CDR3 DNA follows: TGTGCCAGCAGTTTATTTCCCCAGGGTACCTACGAGCAGTACTTC.

The rearrangement uses TRBV7-9 and TRBJ2-3; TRBD2 matches at 8 bases. V was clipped by 2 bases and J by 6 bases; unmatched bases: 13. Looked up from germline, CDR1 is SEHNR and CDR2 is FQNEAQ (reference sequence). This CDR3 spans 17 amino acids. CDR3 DNA sequence: TGTGCCAGCAGCTTACTTGGAGCGGGAGATCCGAGGGATACGCAGTATTTT. This sequence encodes CASSLLGAGDPRDTQYF.

The chain combines TRBV7-9 with TRBJ2-1; tentatively, D is TRBD1 (5 bases). CDR1 is SEHNR and CDR2 is FQNEAQ in the germline V gene (reference sequence). The germline V and J ends were trimmed by 5 bases and 7 bases, with 12 bases remaining between them. CDR3 size: 13 residues. CDR3 coding DNA: TGTGCCAGCAGCCATCCACAGGCAAATGAGCAGTTCTTC. It codes for CASSHPQANEQFF.

In nucleotides, the CDR3 is TGTGCCAGCAGCTTAGGGGACAACAATCAGCCCCAGCATTTT. Translated, it gives CASSLGDNNQPQHF. V and J are TRBV7-8 and TRBJ1-5; a weak D match, TRBD1 (6 bases). Germline values: CDR1 SGHVS, CDR2 FQNEAQ. V lost 1 base to trimming and J lost 3 bases, with 7 bases between them. CDR3 length: 14 residues.

This sequence joins TRBV15 and TRBJ2-7; the match to TRBD2 covers 10 bases. Trimming cost V 0 bases and J 1 base; bases outside gene matches: 3. The CDR3 contains 16 residues. Germline V CDR1 and CDR2: LNHNV, YYDKDF (reference sequence). DNA for the CDR3: TGTGCCACCAGCAGAGACCGGACTAGCGGATCCTACGAGCAGTACTTC. Amino acid sequence: CATSRDRTSGSYEQYF.

The rearrangement joins TRBV5-1 to TRBJ1-4; a possible D gene is TRBD1 (6 bases). The germline V gene encodes CDR1 SGHRS and CDR2 YFSETQ. Trimming left V 5 bases short and J 6 bases short, with 17 bases between. The CDR3 loop spans 15 amino acids. The CDR3 region is CASSRSGTKDEKLFF. The CDR3 nucleotides are TGCGCCAGCAGTCGTTCCGGGACAAAAGATGAAAAACTGTTTTTT.

The rearrangement uses TRBV11-2 and TRBJ2-7, with no clear D. V was trimmed by 3 bases and J by 2 bases, leaving 5 bases between them. The CDR3 is 12 residues long. Germline CDR1 SGHAT, CDR2 FQNNGV. This CDR3 is CASSFVPYEQYF. Here the CDR3 DNA reads TGTGCCAGCAGCTTCGTTCCCTACGAGCAGTACTTC.

This chain uses TRBV28 with TRBJ1-6; D perhaps matches TRBD1 (6 bases). Germline V gene lookup returns CDR1 MDHEN and CDR2 SYDVKM. V gave up 5 bases and J gave up 1 base, with 12 bases separating them. This CDR3 has 16 residues. The CDR3 spells CASSPDRKSYNSPLHF. The CDR3 coding sequence is TGTGCCAGCAGTCCCGACAGGAAATCCTATAATTCACCCCTCCACTTT.

The chain uses TRBV28 and TRBJ1-1, with D unresolved. The CDR3 is 11 residues long. Per germline, CDR1 MDHEN and CDR2 SYDVKM. V gave up 6 bases and J gave up 2 bases, with 4 bases separating them. CDR3 DNA sequence: TGTGCCAGCAGACTAAACACTGAAGCTTTCTTT. Its protein product is CASRLNTEAFF.

This clone was recorded once. The chain is built from TRBV13 and TRBJ2-7, with TRBD2 matching over 10 bases. Losses at the gene ends were 3 bases for V and 7 bases for J; bases not matched to a gene: 6. The CDR3 loop spans 14 amino acids. CDR1 and CDR2 (germline): PRHDT, FYEKMQ (reference sequence). CDR3 coding DNA: TGTGCCAGCAGCTTCCGAGCGGGAGGGGGGGAGCAGTACTTC. Translated: CASSFRAGGGEQYF.

This sequence joins TRBV6-5 and TRBJ2-5, with a weak D call TRBD2 (7 bases). The CDR3 is made up of 15 amino acids. V lost 2 bases, J lost 4 bases, and 14 bases lay in between. Germline V gene sequence: CDR1 MNHEY, CDR2 SVGAGI. CDR3 sequence (DNA): TGTGCCAGCAGTTACGTTTTCGGGGGGCTAGAGACCCAGTACTTC. Protein product: CASSYVFGGLETQYF.

The V gene is TRBV2, the J gene TRBJ2-3, with TRBD1 as a possible D gene (6 bases). V dropped 5 bases and J dropped 1 base, with 22 bases sitting between them. The germline gives CDR1 SNHLY, CDR2 FYNNEI. This CDR3 comprises 18 residues. DNA for the CDR3: TGTGCCAGCAGTTTACCCCAAGAACAGGGTTTGGGCACAGATACGCAGTATTTT. This gives the protein CASSLPQEQGLGTDTQYF.

This clone was seen only once. The V gene is TRBV4-3, the J gene TRBJ1-2; 7 nucleotides align to TRBD1. Germline trimming cut 1 base from V and 5 bases from J; bases unmatched to any gene: 7. The CDR3 covers 15 residues. The germline V gene encodes CDR1 LGHNA and CDR2 YSLEER. The CDR3 loop reads CASSQGQGFEYGYTF. The CDR3 DNA sequence: TGCGCCAGCAGCCAAGGACAGGGTTTTGAGTATGGCTACACCTTC.

The chain links TRBV7-2 to TRBJ1-1, with a tentative D call TRBD1 (5 bases). This CDR3 is 16 amino acids long. V was trimmed by 2 bases and J by 2 bases, leaving 15 bases between them. Germline CDR1 reads SGHTA; CDR2 reads FQGNSA. This CDR3 reads CASSLMQGGDNTEAFF. As DNA, the CDR3 is TGTGCCAGCAGCTTAATGCAGGGAGGAGATAACACTGAAGCTTTCTTT.

The chain joins TRBV9 to TRBJ2-7, with TRBD1 as a possible D gene (5 bases). The CDR3 extends over 15 amino acids. Germline V lookup: CDR1 SGDLS, CDR2 YYNGEE. The V end was cut by 4 bases, the J end by 2 bases, with 16 bases between. CDR3 coding DNA: TGTGCCAGCAGCCCAACAAGGGGCTCCACCTACGAGCAGTACTTC. This gives the protein CASSPTRGSTYEQYF.

This chain joins TRBV6-6 and TRBJ2-5; the match to TRBD1 covers 7 bases. Per germline, CDR1 MNHNY and CDR2 SVGAGI (reference sequence). The trim removed 4 bases at V and 2 bases at J, leaving 4 bases unmatched. The CDR3 has 14 amino acids. The CDR3 here is CASSSRDRQETQYF. The CDR3 DNA follows: TGTGCCAGCAGTTCCCGGGACAGACAAGAGACCCAGTACTTC.

This chain connects TRBV3-1 (or the pseudogene TRBV3-2) to TRBJ1-3, with D possibly matching TRBD1 (5 bases). V was shortened by 0 bases and J by 0 bases, with 9 bases between the two germline ends. CDR3 size: 16 residues. CDR1 and CDR2 (germline): LGHDT, YNNKEL (reference sequence). The CDR3 sequence is CASSQDQGFSGNTIYF. The CDR3 DNA is TGTGCCAGCAGCCAAGATCAGGGATTCTCTGGAAACACCATATATTTT.

J is TRBJ1-2 and V is TRBV29-1, with D maybe TRBD1 (6 bases). CDR3 size: 13 residues. Germline V gives CDR1 SQVTM, CDR2 ANQGSEA. Trimming pared 5 bases from V and 4 bases from J, leaving 14 bases between. The CDR3 region has the DNA TGCAGCGTTCAGGACAGTCGGGTCTATGGCTACACCTTC. This encodes CSVQDSRVYGYTF.

The V gene is TRBV11-1, the J gene TRBJ2-6; no definite D call. CDR1 SGHAT and CDR2 FQDESV come from the germline V gene (reference sequence). Trimming cost V 3 bases and J 0 bases, with 9 bases left between them. This CDR3 comprises 16 residues. The DNA of the CDR3 is TGTGCCAGCAGCTTTTCCCCAGGCTCTGGGGCCAACGTCCTGACTTTC. Its protein product is CASSFSPGSGANVLTF.

V is TRBV5-6 and J is TRBJ1-3, with D possibly TRBD1 on 5 matching bases. The CDR3 is made up of 15 amino acids. Per germline, CDR1 SGHDT and CDR2 YYEEEE. The V and J ends lost 4 bases and 0 bases respectively, with 11 bases between them. The CDR3 protein is CASSQAGYSGNTIYF. The CDR3 DNA reads TGTGCCAGCAGCCAGGCAGGGTACTCTGGAAACACCATATATTTT.

The chain uses TRBV6-5 and TRBJ2-3; 8 bases agree with TRBD1. Trimming removed 8 bases from V and 2 bases from J; junction bases left unmatched: 6. This CDR3 contains 14 residues. Per germline, CDR1 MNHEY and CDR2 SVGAGI. This CDR3 reads CASGGTGPTDTQYF. The CDR3 DNA reads TGTGCCAGCGGAGGGACAGGACCCACAGATACGCAGTATTTT.

The rearrangement uses TRBV3-1 (or the pseudogene TRBV3-2) and TRBJ2-2, with 7 bases that match TRBD1. V was pared by 2 bases and J by 5 bases, with 2 bases of the junction left unmatched. This CDR3 spans 14 amino acids. From germline, CDR1 is LGHDT and CDR2 YNNKEL (reference sequence). CDR3: CASSQMTGTGELFF. In DNA form, the CDR3 reads TGTGCCAGCAGCCAAATGACAGGGACCGGGGAGCTGTTTTTT.

The chain links TRBV20-1 to TRBJ2-5; D ambiguous. The germline V and J ends were trimmed by 3 bases and 1 base, with 12 bases remaining between them. The CDR3 sequence is 14 residues long. CDR1 DFQATT and CDR2 SNEGSKA come from the germline V gene (reference sequence). In DNA, the CDR3 is TGCAGTGCTAGTCGGTCAGCGATCCAAGAGACCCAGTACTTC. This codes for CSASRSAIQETQYF.